This T cell receptor (beta chain) was documented in a study of Tregs in tolerant kidney transplant recipients. With regard to this clone: Its antigen is still unknown.

Trimming took 6 bases from V and 7 from J, leaving 21 bases between them. Per the germline V gene, CDR1 is SGHTA and CDR2 is FQGTGA. CDR3 length equals 16 residues. Sequencing used immunoSEQ multiplex PCR; TCRdb keeps in-frame clones, though not all of them. The table includes about 5,000 clones, approximately 40% detected once. Sequences were obtained from CD8+ T cells from blood cultured with allogeneic cells. This TCR derives from a human donor in good health. V and J are TRBV7-3 and TRBJ2-2; D is perhaps TRBD1 or TRBD2 (6 bases each). CDR3 region: CASSYSRGQRGGELFF. In DNA, the CDR3 is TGTGCCAGCAGTTACAGTCGGGGGCAGAGAGGCGGGGAGCTGTTTTTT.